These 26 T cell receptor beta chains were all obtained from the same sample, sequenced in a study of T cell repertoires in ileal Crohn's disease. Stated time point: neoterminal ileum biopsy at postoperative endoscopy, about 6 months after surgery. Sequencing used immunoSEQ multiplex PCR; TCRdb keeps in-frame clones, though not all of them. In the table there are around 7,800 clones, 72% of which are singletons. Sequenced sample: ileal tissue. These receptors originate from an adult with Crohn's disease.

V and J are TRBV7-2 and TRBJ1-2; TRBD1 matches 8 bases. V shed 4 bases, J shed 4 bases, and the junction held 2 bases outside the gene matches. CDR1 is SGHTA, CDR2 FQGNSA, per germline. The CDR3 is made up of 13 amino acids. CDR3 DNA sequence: TGTGCCAGCAGCTATACAGGGGGCTATGGCTACACCTTC. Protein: CASSYTGGYGYTF.

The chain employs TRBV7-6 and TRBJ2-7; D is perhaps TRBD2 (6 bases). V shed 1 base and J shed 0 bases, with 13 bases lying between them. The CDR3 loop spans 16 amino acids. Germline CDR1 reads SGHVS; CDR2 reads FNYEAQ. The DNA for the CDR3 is TGTGCCAGCAGCTTAGAGTCGCGGGGCATCTCCTACGAGCAGTACTTC. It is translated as CASSLESRGISYEQYF.

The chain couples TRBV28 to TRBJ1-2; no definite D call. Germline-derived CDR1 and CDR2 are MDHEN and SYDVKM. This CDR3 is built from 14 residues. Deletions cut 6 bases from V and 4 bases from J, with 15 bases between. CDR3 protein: CASSPVGGFYGYTF. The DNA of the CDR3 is TGTGCCAGCAGCCCCGTAGGAGGGTTCTATGGCTACACCTTC.

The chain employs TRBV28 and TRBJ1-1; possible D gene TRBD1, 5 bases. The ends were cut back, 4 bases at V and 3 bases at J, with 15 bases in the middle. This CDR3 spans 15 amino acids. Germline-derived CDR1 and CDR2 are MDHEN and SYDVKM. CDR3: CASSSLSGTYTEAFF. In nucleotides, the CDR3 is TGTGCCAGCAGTTCACTCTCCGGGACTTACACTGAAGCTTTCTTT.

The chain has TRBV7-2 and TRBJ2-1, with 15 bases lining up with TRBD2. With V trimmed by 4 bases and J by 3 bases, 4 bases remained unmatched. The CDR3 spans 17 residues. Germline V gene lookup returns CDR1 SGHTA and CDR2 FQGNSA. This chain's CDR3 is CASSSTGLAGGYNEQFF. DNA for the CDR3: TGTGCCAGCAGCTCAACGGGACTAGCGGGAGGCTACAATGAGCAGTTCTTC.

The CDR3 sequence: CASSEGLAGITDTQYF. The CDR3 DNA reads as TGTGCCAGCAGTGAAGGACTAGCGGGGATCACAGATACGCAGTATTTT. The genes are TRBV6-1 and TRBJ2-3; 11 bases match TRBD2. The V gene's germline CDR1 is MNHNS and CDR2 SASEGT. This CDR3 is built from 16 residues. The V and J ends lost 1 base and 2 bases, in that order; junction bases with no gene match: 2.

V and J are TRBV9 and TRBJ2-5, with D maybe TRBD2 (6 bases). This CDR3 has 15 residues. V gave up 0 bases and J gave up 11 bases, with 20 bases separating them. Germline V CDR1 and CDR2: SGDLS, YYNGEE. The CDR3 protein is CASSVGDSPTWEQYF. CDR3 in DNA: TGTGCCAGCAGCGTAGGGGACTCCCCCACCTGGGAGCAGTACTTC.

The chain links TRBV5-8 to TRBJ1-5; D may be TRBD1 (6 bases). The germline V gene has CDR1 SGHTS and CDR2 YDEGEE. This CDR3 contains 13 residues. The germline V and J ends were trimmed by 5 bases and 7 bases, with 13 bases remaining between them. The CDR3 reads CASRGEGGQPQHF. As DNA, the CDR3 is TGTGCCAGCAGAGGGGAGGGGGGCCAGCCCCAGCATTTT.

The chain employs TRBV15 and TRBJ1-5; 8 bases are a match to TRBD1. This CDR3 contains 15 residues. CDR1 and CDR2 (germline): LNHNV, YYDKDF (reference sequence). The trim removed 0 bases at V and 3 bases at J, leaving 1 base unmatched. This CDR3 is CATSREQGVNQPQHF. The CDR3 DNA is TGTGCCACCAGCAGAGAACAGGGGGTCAATCAGCCCCAGCATTTT.

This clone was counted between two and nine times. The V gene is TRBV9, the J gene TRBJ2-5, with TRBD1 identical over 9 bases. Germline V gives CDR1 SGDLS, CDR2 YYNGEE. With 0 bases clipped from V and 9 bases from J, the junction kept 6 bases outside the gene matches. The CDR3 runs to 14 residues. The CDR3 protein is CASSVGTGASAQYF. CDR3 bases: TGTGCCAGCAGCGTAGGGACAGGGGCCTCGGCCCAGTACTTC. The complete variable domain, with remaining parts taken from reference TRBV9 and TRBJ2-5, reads DSGVTQTPKHLITATGQRVTLRCSPRSGDLSVYWYQQSLDQGLQFLIQYYNGEERAKGNILERFSAQQFPDLHSELNLSSLELGDSALYFCASSVGTGASAQYFGPGTRLLVL.

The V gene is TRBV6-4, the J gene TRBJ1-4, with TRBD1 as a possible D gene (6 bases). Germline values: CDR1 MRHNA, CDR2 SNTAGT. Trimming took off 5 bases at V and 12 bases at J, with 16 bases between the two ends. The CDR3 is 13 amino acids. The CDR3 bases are TGTGCCAGCAGTCCCAGCAGGGGAGGGGAACTGTTTTTT. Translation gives CASSPSRGGELFF.

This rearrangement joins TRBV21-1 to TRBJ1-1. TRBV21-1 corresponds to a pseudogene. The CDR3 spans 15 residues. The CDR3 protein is CASSKAQSPLGEAFF. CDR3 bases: TGTGCCAGCAGCAAAGCGCAATCCCCCCTCGGGGAGGCTTTCTTT.

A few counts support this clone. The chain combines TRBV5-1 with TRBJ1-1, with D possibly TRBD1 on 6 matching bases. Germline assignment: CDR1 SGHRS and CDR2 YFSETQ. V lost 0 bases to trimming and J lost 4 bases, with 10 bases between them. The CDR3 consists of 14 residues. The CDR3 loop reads CASSLGQGSTEAFF. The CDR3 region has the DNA TGCGCCAGCAGCTTGGGTCAGGGGAGCACTGAAGCTTTCTTT.

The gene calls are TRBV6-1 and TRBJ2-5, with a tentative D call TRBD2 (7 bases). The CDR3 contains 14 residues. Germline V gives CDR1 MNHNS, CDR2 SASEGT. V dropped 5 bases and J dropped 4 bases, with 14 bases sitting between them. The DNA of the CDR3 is TGTGCCAGCAGTCCCCCGGGGGGCAGAGAGACCCAGTACTTC. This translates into CASSPPGGRETQYF.

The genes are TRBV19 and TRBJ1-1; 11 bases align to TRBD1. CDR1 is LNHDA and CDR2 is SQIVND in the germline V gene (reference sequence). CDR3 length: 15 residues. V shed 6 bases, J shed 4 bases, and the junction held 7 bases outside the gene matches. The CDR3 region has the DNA TGTGCCAGTAGGGGACAGGGGGTTTGGAGCACTGAAGCTTTCTTT. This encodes CASRGQGVWSTEAFF. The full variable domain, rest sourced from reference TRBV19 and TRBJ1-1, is DGGITQSPKYLFRKEGQNVTLSCEQNLNHDAMYWYRQDPGQGLRLIYYSQIVNDFQKGDIAEGYSVSREKKESFPLTVTSAQKNPTAFYLCASRGQGVWSTEAFFGQGTRLTVV.

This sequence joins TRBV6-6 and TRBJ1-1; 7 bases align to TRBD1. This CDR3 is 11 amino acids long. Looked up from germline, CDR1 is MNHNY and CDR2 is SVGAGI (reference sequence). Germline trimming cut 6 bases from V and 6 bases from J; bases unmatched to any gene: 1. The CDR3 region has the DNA TGTGCCAGCAGCGACAGGGCTGAAGCTTTCTTT. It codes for CASSDRAEAFF.

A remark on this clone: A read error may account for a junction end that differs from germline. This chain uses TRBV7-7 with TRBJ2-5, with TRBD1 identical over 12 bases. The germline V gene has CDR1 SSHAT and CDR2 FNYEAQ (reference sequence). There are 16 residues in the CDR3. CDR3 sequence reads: CASSPYRDRGPETQYF. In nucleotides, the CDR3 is TGTGCTAGCAGCCCATACCGGGACAGGGGGCCGGAGACCCAGTACTTC.

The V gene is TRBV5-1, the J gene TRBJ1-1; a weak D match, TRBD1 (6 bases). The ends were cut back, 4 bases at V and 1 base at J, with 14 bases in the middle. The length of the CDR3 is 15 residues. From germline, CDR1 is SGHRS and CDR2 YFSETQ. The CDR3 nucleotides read TGCGCCAGCAGCAGGGACACTGCGAGGAACACTGAAGCTTTCTTT. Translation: CASSRDTARNTEAFF.

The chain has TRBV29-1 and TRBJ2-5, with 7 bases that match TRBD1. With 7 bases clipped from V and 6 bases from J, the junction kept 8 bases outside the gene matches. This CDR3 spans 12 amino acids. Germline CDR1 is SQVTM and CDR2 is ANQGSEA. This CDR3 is CSAAPGQKTQYF. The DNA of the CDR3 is TGCAGCGCCGCGCCGGGACAGAAGACCCAGTACTTC. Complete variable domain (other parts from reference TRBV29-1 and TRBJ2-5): SAVISQKPSRDICQRGTSLTIQCQVDSQVTMMFWYRQQPGQSLTLIATANQGSEATYESGFVIDKFPISRPNLTFSTLTVSNMSPEDSSIYLCSAAPGQKTQYFGPGTRLLVL.

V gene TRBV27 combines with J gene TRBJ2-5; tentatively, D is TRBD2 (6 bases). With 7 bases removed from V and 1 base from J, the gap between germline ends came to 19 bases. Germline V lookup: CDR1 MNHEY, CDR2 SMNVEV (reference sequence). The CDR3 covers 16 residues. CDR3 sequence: CASTRYPGGAQETQYF. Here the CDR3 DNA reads TGTGCCAGCACCCGATACCCGGGCGGGGCCCAAGAGACCCAGTACTTC.

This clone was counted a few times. CDR3 region: CASGDINEQFF. Here the CDR3 DNA reads TGTGCCAGTGGGGACATTAATGAGCAGTTCTTC. The genes are TRBV19 and TRBJ2-1; TRBD1 is a possible D gene (6 bases). Trimming removed 8 bases from V and 7 bases from J, with 9 bases in between. The CDR3 is made up of 11 amino acids. Germline V gives CDR1 LNHDA, CDR2 SQIVND (reference sequence).

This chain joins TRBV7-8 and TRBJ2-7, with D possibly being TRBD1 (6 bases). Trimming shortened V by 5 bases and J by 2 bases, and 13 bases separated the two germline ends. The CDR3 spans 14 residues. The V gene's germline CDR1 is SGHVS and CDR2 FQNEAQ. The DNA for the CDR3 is TGTGCCAGCAGCCCCACAGGGATCCCCTACGAGCAGTACTTC. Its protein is CASSPTGIPYEQYF. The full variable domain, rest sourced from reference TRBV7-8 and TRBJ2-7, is GAGVSQSPRYKVAKRGQDVALRCDPISGHVSLFWYQQALGQGPEFLTYFQNEAQLDKSGLPSDRFFAERPEGSVSTLKIQRTQQEDSAVYLCASSPTGIPYEQYFGPGTRLTVT.

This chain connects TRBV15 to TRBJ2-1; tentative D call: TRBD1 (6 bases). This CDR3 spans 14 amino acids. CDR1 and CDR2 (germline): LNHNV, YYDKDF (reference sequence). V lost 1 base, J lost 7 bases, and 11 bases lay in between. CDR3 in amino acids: CATSRGLQGNEQFF. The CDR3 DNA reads TGTGCCACCAGCAGAGGCCTCCAGGGGAATGAGCAGTTCTTC.

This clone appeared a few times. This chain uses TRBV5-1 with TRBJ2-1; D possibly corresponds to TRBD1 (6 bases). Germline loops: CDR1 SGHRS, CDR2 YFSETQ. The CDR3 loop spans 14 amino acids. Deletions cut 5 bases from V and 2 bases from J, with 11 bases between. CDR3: CASRQGNPYNEQFF. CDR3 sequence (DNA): TGCGCCAGCAGGCAGGGGAACCCCTACAATGAGCAGTTCTTC. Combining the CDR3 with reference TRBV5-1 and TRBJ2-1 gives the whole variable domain KAGVTQTPRYLIKTRGQQVTLSCSPISGHRSVSWYQQTPGQGLQFLFEYFSETQRNKGNFPGRFSGRQFSNSRSEMNVSTLELGDSALYLCASRQGNPYNEQFFGPGTRLTVL.

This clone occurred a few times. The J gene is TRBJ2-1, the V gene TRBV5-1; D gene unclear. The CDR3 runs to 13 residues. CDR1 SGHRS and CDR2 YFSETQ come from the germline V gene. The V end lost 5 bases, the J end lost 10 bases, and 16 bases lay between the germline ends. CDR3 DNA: TGCGCCAGCAGTCGAAGCGACCCACGGGAGCAGTTCTTC. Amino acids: CASSRSDPREQFF.

This chain's CDR3 is CASSLGTPPSPRNTEAFF. The CDR3 DNA is TGTGCCAGCAGTTTAGGGACTCCGCCGAGTCCCAGGAACACTGAAGCTTTCTTT. The V and J genes are TRBV27 and TRBJ1-1; a possible D gene is TRBD1 (5 bases). There are 18 residues in the CDR3. CDR1 and CDR2 from the germline V gene are MNHEY and SMNVEV (reference sequence). V lost 2 bases, J lost 1 base, and 20 bases lay in between.